This T cell receptor beta chain is from a study of blood T cell repertoires in COVID-19. About the study: Both acute and convalescent COVID-19 samples were obtained from the United States, Italy and Spain. T cells, B-cell-depleted T cells, or PBMCs supplied cDNA or gDNA.

Original data processing: Estimated nucleated cell counts came from reference gene primer amplification. The method was immunoSEQ multiplex PCR; TCRdb's version includes in-frame clones alone and lacks a portion of them. V and J calls and clone size are copied from that table; D and trimming were computed from the DNA. In the table there are roughly 150,000 clones, more than 75% of which are singletons. V lost 0 bases and J lost 3, with 9 bases in between. The CDR3 runs 13 residues. The germline V gene encodes CDR1 GTSNPN and CDR2 SVGIG (reference sequence). This TCR was recovered from a man between 45 and 60 years old who had recovered from COVID-19. This chain uses TRBV30 with TRBJ2-7, with a tentative D call TRBD1 (5 bases). Sequencing was done on a sample of peripheral blood. The CDR3 region is CAWSVPGFYEQYF. In DNA, the CDR3 is TGTGCCTGGAGTGTACCAGGGTTCTACGAGCAGTACTTC.